Detailed here is one T cell receptor (beta chain). This clone is classified as medium-sized (0.01 to 0.1%). The antigen it recognizes is unknown. No clone much larger than this one lies a single base away; base qualities are absent. This sample is drawn from a study of PD-L1 blockade in urothelial cancer (dated by TCRdb to 2016 to 2017). In the study overall: All patients started therapy around 2014 and received atezolizumab 1,200 mg intravenously every 3 weeks. Twenty-five of 29 patients were identified as males with urothelial cancer of bladder origin, and a prior smoking history was reported by 18 of 29 patients. Patients had an ECOG performance status of 0 or 1 and had received between 0 and 3 prior chemotherapy regimens. Tumor samples yielded a median of roughly 1,500 T cells and 900 to 1,200 unique TCRs, with median clonality approximately 0.09 and T cell proportion approximately 0.099. Somatic, immune and clinical correlates of response to PD-L1 blockade with atezolizumab in urothelial cancer were the focus of an exploratory multi-omic analysis. Pretreatment tumor samples, along with matched peripheral blood collected serially before and after atezolizumab treatment, underwent TCR sequencing. Durable clinical benefit was defined as progression-free survival longer than 6 months, and TCR features were also tested against progression-free and overall survival. Whole exome sequencing and RNA sequencing of pretreatment tumors were performed alongside TCR sequencing in the same patients. About 10 patients achieved durable clinical benefit and approximately 20 did not. Pretreatment blood TCR-seq was available for about 27 patients, at least one posttreatment blood collection was obtained for some 24 patients, and tumor TCR-seq was available for some 24 patients. Five patients were left out of tumor TCR analyses because tumors from two patients failed quality control and three patients had no tumor available.

The sample's time point label, in plain terms: pretreatment tumor sample. A cohort of roughly 30 patients with locally advanced or metastatic urothelial carcinoma, treated at Memorial Sloan Kettering on a trial protocol, was included. Every piece of tumor tissue used for sequencing was obtained before atezolizumab dosing. The Qiagen DNeasy Blood extraction kit was used to purify genomic DNA from total PBMCs and tumor samples. Synthetic TCR analog templates were spiked into each PCR so that absolute template abundance could be estimated from read counts. In FFPE tumors, housekeeping genes were amplified and quantified to estimate usable DNA and calculate T cell fraction. TCRbeta CDR3 regions were amplified from genomic DNA with bias-controlled V and J gene primers using the immunoSEQ assay. Sequencing of rearranged TCRbeta segments was performed at approximately 20X coverage. Regarding the original processing steps: Sequencing errors were corrected by clustering and CDR3s were annotated against IMGT to assign V, D and J genes. Out-of-frame and stop-codon sequences were excluded, and only productive TCRbeta rearrangements were used in downstream analyses. Clonality was computed as one minus Shannon entropy normalized by the log of the number of unique productive sequences. Clones differing between time points or between blood and tumor were identified using Fisher's exact test with Benjamini-Hochberg correction, with an adjusted p below 0.01 applied as the threshold. TCRdb took over this immuneACCESS table, retaining in-frame rearrangements with V and J assigned. Such tables are incomplete; in checked studies, under half of the missing clones stem from an unresolved V gene, and the remainder is unexplained. That table is the source of V, J and clone size, and D and trimming were worked out from the DNA. Within this sample are about 2,300 clones, with around two fifths of them counted one time only. The biggest ten clones account for more than 15% of the sample.

The paper as a whole reports these results and caveats: Because the sample size was small (n ≈ 27) and many exploratory analyses were performed, the results are intended to be hypothesis-generating. Greater expansion of tumor-associated TCR clones in peripheral blood 3 weeks after the start of treatment was observed in patients with durable benefit (n of about 20, p = 0.022). A higher proportion of tumor-infiltrating T lymphocytes was found in patients with durable benefit (n of about 24, Mann-Whitney p = 0.047). The tumor samples were FFPE, were not collected immediately before treatment, and were limited to one sample per patient, so heterogeneity may have been missed.

The clonotype was recovered from a man aged 60 to 75 with urothelial cancer. Sequences were derived from tumor tissue, sampled before atezolizumab (anti-PD-L1) treatment.

The nucleotides are TGTGCCAGCAGGGCGCAGGGTCCTTCTCCCGAGCAGTACTTC. Its translation reads: CASRAQGPSPEQYF. The chain links TRBV2 with TRBJ2-7; possibly the D gene is TRBD1, per 5 matching bases. The junction carries 18 bases between V and J, which are trimmed by 6 bases and 6 bases respectively. The CDR3 has 14 amino acids, counting the end cysteine and phenylalanine. Only CDR3 DNA is held: 42 bases, read in frame from base 1. The germline V gene sets CDR1 to SNHLY and CDR2 to FYNNEI.